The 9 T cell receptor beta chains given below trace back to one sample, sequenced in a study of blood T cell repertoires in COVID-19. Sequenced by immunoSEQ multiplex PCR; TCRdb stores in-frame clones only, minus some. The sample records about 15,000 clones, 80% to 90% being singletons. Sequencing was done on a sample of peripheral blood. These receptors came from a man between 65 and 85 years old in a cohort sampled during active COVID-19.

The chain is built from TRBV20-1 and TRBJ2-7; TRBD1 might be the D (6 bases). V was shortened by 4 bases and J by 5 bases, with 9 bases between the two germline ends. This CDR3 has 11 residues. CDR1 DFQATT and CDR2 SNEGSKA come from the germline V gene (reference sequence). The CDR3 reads CSATGVNEQYF. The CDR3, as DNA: TGCAGTGCTACAGGGGTGAACGAGCAGTACTTC.

CDR3 sequence: CSASSRDTQYF. The DNA for the CDR3 is TGCAGTGCCAGTTCCCGGGATACGCAGTATTTT. The V gene is TRBV20-1, the J gene TRBJ2-3; D uncertain. From germline, CDR1 is DFQATT and CDR2 SNEGSKA (reference sequence). V was pared by 6 bases and J by 6 bases, with 10 bases between. This CDR3 region has 11 residues.

In nucleotides, the CDR3 is TGCAGCGTCGCAGACGGGACAAAAGGAAATGAGCAGTTCTTC. Its protein product is CSVADGTKGNEQFF. V gene TRBV29-1 combines with J gene TRBJ2-1, with D possibly TRBD1 on 6 matching bases. CDR1 and CDR2 (germline): SQVTM, ANQGSEA. This CDR3 has 14 residues. The ends were cut back, 6 bases at V and 7 bases at J, with 19 bases in the middle.

This CDR3 reads CASSPGPTGYSYNEQFF. CDR3 bases: TGTGCCAGCAGCCCAGGACCAACAGGGTACTCCTACAATGAGCAGTTCTTC. The chain links TRBV9 to TRBJ2-1; TRBD1 might be the D (6 bases). The germline V gene encodes CDR1 SGDLS and CDR2 YYNGEE. Trimming removed 4 bases at V and 0 bases at J, with 17 bases between. The CDR3 is made up of 17 amino acids.

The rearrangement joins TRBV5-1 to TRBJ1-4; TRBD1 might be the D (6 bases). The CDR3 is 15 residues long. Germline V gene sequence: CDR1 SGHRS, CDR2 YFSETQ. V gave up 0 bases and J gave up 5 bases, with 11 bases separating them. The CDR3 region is CASSLALGQNEKLFF. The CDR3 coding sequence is TGCGCCAGCAGCTTGGCCTTAGGACAGAATGAAAAACTGTTTTTT.

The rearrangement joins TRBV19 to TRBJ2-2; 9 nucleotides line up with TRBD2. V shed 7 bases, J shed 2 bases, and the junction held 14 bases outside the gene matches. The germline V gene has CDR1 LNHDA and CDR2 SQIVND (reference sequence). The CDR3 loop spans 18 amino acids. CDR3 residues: CASKKGSGRMGNTGELFF. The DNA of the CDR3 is TGTGCCAGTAAAAAGGGTAGCGGGAGAATGGGTAACACCGGGGAGCTGTTTTTT.

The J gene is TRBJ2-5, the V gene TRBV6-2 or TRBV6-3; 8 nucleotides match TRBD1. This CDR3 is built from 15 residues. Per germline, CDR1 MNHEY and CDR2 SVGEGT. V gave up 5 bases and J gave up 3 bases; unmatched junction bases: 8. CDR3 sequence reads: CASSPGGIGEETQYF. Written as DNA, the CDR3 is TGTGCCAGCAGTCCAGGGGGCATAGGTGAAGAGACCCAGTACTTC.

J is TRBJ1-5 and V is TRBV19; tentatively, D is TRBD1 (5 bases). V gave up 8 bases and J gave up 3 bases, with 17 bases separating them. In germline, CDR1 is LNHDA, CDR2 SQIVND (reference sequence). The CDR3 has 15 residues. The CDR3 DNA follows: TGTGCCAGTGCCCCTTCGCCAGGGTACAATCAGCCCCAGCATTTT. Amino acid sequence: CASAPSPGYNQPQHF.

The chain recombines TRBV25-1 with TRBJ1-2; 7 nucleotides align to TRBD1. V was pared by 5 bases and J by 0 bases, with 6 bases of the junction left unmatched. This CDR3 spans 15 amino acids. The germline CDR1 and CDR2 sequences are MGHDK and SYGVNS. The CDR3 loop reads CASSKGQIANYGYTF. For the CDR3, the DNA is TGTGCCAGCAGTAAGGGACAGATAGCTAACTATGGCTACACCTTC.